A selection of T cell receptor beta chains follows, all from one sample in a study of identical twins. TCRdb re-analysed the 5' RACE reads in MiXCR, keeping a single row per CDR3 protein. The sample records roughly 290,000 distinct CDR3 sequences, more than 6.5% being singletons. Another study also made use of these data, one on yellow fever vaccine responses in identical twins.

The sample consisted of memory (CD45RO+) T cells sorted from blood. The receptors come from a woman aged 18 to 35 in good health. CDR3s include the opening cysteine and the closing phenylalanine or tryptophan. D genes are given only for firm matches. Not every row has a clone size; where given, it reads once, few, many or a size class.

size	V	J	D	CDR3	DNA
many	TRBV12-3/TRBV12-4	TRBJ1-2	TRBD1	CASSFSGQAVYYGYTF	TGTGCCAGCAGTTTCTCAGGACAGGCGGTTTACTATGGCTACACCTTC
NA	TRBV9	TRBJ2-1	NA	CASSGSRDFSYNEQFF	TGTGCCAGCAGCGGAAGCCGGGACTTCTCCTACAATGAGCAGTTCTTC
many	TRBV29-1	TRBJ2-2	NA	CSVVNTGELFF	TGCAGCGTTGTAAACACCGGGGAGCTGTTTTTT
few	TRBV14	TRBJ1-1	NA	CASSQVPAMNTEAFF	TGTGCCAGCAGCCAAGTGCCGGCTATGAACACTGAAGCTTTCTTT
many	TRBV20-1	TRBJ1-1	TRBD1	CSAPKQGAISEAFF	TGCAGTGCTCCAAAACAGGGGGCGATCTCTGAAGCTTTCTTT
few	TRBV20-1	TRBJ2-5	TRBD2	CSARLAGRQETQYF	TGCAGTGCTAGGTTAGCGGGGAGGCAAGAGACCCAGTACTTC
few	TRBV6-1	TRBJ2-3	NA	CASSRTRSTDTQYF	TGTGCCAGCAGCAGGACAAGAAGCACAGATACGCAGTATTTT
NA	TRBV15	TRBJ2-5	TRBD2	CATSRGGRTQETQYF	TGTGCCACCAGCAGGGGGGGGAGGACCCAAGAGACCCAGTACTTC
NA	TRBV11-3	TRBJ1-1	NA	CASSLRGLRTEAFF	TGTGCCAGCAGCTTAAGAGGGTTAAGGACTGAAGCTTTCTTT
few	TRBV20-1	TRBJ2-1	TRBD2	CSARAGGGAGEQFF	TGCAGTGCTAGAGCCGGCGGGGGGGCCGGTGAGCAGTTCTTC
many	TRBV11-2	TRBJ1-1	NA	CASSPETYMNTEAFF	TGTGCCAGCAGCCCGGAGACCTATATGAACACTGAAGCTTTCTTT
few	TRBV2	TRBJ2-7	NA	CARSGGVGEQYF	TGTGCCAGATCCGGGGGAGTTGGTGAGCAGTACTTC
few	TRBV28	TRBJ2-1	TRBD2	CASSFLVVTSGRAGSYNEQFF	TGTGCCAGCAGTTTTTTAGTGGTGACTAGCGGGAGGGCGGGCTCCTACAATGAGCAGTTCTTC
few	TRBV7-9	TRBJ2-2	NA	CASSGGTAGNTGELFF	TGTGCCAGCAGCGGAGGGACAGCAGGAAACACCGGGGAGCTGTTTTTT
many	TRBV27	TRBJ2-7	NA	CASSSRFTGTTSYEQYF	TGTGCCAGCAGTTCCCGCTTCACAGGCACAACCTCCTACGAGCAGTACTTC
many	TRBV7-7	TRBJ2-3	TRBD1	CASSIRTGNTQYF	TGTGCCAGCAGCATTAGGACAGGGAACACGCAGTATTTT
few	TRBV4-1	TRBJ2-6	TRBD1	CASSTDRESSGANVLTF	TGCGCCAGCAGCACCGACAGGGAATCCTCTGGGGCCAACGTCCTGACTTTC
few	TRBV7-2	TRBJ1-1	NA	CASSLRSWEYAESPTNTEAFF	TGTGCCAGCAGCTTACGAAGTTGGGAATATGCGGAAAGCCCAACGAACACTGAAGCTTTCTTT
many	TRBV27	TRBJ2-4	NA	CASSLSGEGLSIQYF	TGTGCCAGCAGTTTATCCGGAGAGGGTTTAAGCATTCAGTACTTC
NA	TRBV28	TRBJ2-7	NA	CASSRSTPTTQYF	TGTGCCAGCAGTCGATCTACCCCTACGACGCAGTACTTC
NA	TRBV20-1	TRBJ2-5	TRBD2	CSASRGLAGEETQYF	TGCAGTGCTTCGAGGGGACTAGCGGGAGAGGAGACCCAGTACTTC
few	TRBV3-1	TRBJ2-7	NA	CASSQGIGAYEQYF	TGTGCCAGCAGCCAAGGAATAGGAGCCTACGAGCAGTACTTC
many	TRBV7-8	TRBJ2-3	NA	CASSLGISDTQYF	TGTGCCAGCAGCTTAGGGATTTCGGATACGCAGTATTTT
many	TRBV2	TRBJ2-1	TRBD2	CASIGLDYNEQFF	TGTGCCAGCATAGGACTAGACTACAATGAGCAGTTCTTC
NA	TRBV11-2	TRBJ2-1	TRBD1	CASGLGQGMYNEQFF	TGTGCCAGCGGCTTAGGACAGGGGATGTACAATGAGCAGTTCTTC
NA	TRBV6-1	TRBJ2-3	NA	CASYQGLPSTDTQYF	TGTGCCAGCTATCAAGGACTACCATCCACAGATACGCAGTATTTT
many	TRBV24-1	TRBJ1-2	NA	CATSDSFFPNYGYTF	TGTGCCACCAGTGATTCTTTTTTCCCTAACTATGGCTACACCTTC
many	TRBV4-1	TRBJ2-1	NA	CASSDPGTNSYNEQFF	TGCGCCAGCAGCGATCCCGGGACCAACTCCTACAATGAGCAGTTCTTC
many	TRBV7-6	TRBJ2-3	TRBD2	CASSYLAGGFDTQYF	TGTGCCAGCAGTTACCTAGCGGGGGGGTTTGATACGCAGTATTTT
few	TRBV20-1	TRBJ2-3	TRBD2	CSARSSGRMPDTQYF	TGCAGTGCCCGATCTAGCGGGAGGATGCCAGATACGCAGTATTTT
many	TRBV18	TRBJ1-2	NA	CASSPRPGDVGYTF	TGTGCCAGCTCACCACGGCCAGGGGATGTAGGCTACACCTTC
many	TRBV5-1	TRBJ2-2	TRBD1	CASSAGQGTGELFF	TGCGCCAGCAGCGCAGGACAGGGGACCGGGGAGCTGTTTTTT
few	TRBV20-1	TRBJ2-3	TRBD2	CSASRGADTQYF	TGCAGTGCTTCCCGGGGGGCAGATACGCAGTATTTT
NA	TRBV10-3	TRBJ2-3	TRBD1	CAISGTGGTQYF	TGTGCCATCAGTGGGACAGGGGGTACGCAGTATTTT
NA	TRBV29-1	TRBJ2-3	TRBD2	CSHSGGGTDTQYF	TGCAGCCATTCGGGGGGGGGCACAGATACGCAGTATTTT
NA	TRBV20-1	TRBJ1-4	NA	CSAIGSGQEKLFF	TGCAGTGCTATTGGATCAGGTCAGGAAAAACTGTTTTTT
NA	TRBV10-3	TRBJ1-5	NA	CAISARDTAGEPQHF	TGTGCCATCAGCGCCCGGGACACGGCGGGGGAGCCCCAGCATTTT
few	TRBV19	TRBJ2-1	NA	CASSITGPYEQFF	TGTGCCAGTAGTATTACAGGGCCATATGAGCAGTTCTTC